The 27 T cell receptor beta chains in this list originate from one sample, sequenced in a study of T-cell memory formation after mild COVID-19. TCRdb fed the 5' RACE reads into MiXCR, producing one record per CDR3 protein. The sample shows hundreds of thousands of distinct CDR3 sequences, roughly 13% of them seen only once. The source material was PBMCs or a T cell subset sorted from them (not recorded which). These receptors came from a man aged 18 to 30 who had mild COVID-19 (a few samples of this study predate the infection). Cell type and time point are not known.

This clonotype was found many times. The chain links TRBV5-5 to TRBJ2-5, with 12 bases aligning to TRBD1. Germline V gene lookup returns CDR1 SGHKS and CDR2 YYEKEE (reference sequence). V gave up 3 bases and J gave up 5 bases; unmatched junction bases: 8. This CDR3 has 16 amino acids. This chain's CDR3 is CASSSTGQGAGETQYF. The CDR3 DNA follows: TGTGCCAGCAGCTCGACGGGACAGGGGGCCGGCGAGACCCAGTACTTC.

The chain is built from TRBV6-2 or TRBV6-3 and TRBJ1-2, with D perhaps matching TRBD1 (6 bases). CDR3 length: 11 amino acids. Trimming removed 8 bases at V and 2 bases at J, with 6 bases between. The germline gives CDR1 MNHEY, CDR2 SVGEGT. The CDR3 DNA is TGTGCCAGCCAGGGGAACTATGGCTACACCTTC. Translation gives CASQGNYGYTF.

The sample holds a few counts of this clonotype. The chain combines TRBV5-5 with TRBJ1-4, with D tentatively TRBD1 (6 bases). Trimming removed 6 bases from V and 3 bases from J, with 9 bases in between. This CDR3 comprises 13 residues. Germline-derived CDR1 and CDR2 are SGHKS and YYEKEE (reference sequence). CDR3 residues: CASTRTANEKLFF. CDR3 coding DNA: TGTGCCAGCACCCGGACAGCTAATGAAAAACTGTTTTTT.

This clonotype showed up just a few times. The V and J genes are TRBV15 and TRBJ2-6; D unresolved. Per germline, CDR1 LNHNV and CDR2 YYDKDF (reference sequence). The CDR3 loop spans 13 amino acids. V was pared by 9 bases and J by 0 bases, with 6 bases between. CDR3 protein: CATRLSGANVLTF. Here the CDR3 DNA reads TGTGCCACTCGTCTCTCTGGGGCCAACGTCCTGACTTTC.

This clonotype was seen more than once but under ten times. V and J are TRBV7-9 and TRBJ2-6, with a tentative D call TRBD1 (6 bases). V lost 1 base to trimming and J lost 0 bases, with 13 bases between them. CDR1 SEHNR and CDR2 FQNEAQ come from the germline V gene (reference sequence). This CDR3 spans 18 amino acids. For the CDR3, the DNA is TGTGCCAGCAGCTTAGTTCCAGGGGCCAACTCTGGGGCCAACGTCCTGACTTTC. Its translation: CASSLVPGANSGANVLTF.

The chain has TRBV5-5 and TRBJ1-5; D not certain. CDR1 is SGHKS and CDR2 is YYEKEE in the germline V gene (reference sequence). CDR3 length equals 16 residues. The V and J ends lost 4 bases and 4 bases respectively, with 18 bases between them. CDR3 loop: CASSLQVSALNQPQHF. The CDR3 DNA is TGTGCCAGCAGCCTCCAGGTCAGTGCCTTGAATCAGCCCCAGCATTTT.

This clonotype showed up many times. The chain carries TRBV6-6 and TRBJ2-1; TRBD2 is a possible D gene (7 bases). V lost 2 bases, J lost 6 bases, and 23 bases lay in between. Germline values: CDR1 MNHNY, CDR2 SVGAGI (reference sequence). The CDR3 is 18 amino acids. The CDR3 region is CASSYRNARGPMSNEQFF. CDR3 coding DNA: TGTGCCAGCAGTTACCGGAACGCGCGGGGGCCCATGAGCAATGAGCAGTTCTTC.

Notes on this clonotype: The CDR3 ends on some other residue instead of the conserved phenylalanine or tryptophan, so this is likely a read error. V gene TRBV6-2 or TRBV6-3 combines with J gene TRBJ2-1; 13 positions match TRBD2. Trimming removed 8 bases from V and 6 bases from J; junction bases left unmatched: 1. Per the germline V gene, CDR1 is MNHEY and CDR2 is SVGEGT. The CDR3 is 13 residues long. The CDR3 spells CASRTSGGNEQFL. As DNA, the CDR3 is TGTGCCAGCCGGACTAGCGGGGGCAATGAGCAGTTCTTA.

This chain connects TRBV9 to TRBJ1-2; no reliable D call. The V gene's germline CDR1 is SGDLS and CDR2 YYNGEE. V lost 5 bases, J lost 2 bases, and 10 bases lay in between. CDR3 length: 13 residues. This chain's CDR3 is CASSAPGNYGYTF. The CDR3 bases are TGTGCCAGCAGTGCCCCCGGGAACTATGGCTACACCTTC.

This clonotype has at least ten counts. The rearrangement joins TRBV29-1 to TRBJ1-4, with D possibly being TRBD1 (5 bases). In germline, CDR1 is SQVTM, CDR2 ANQGSEA. Trimming left V 0 bases short and J 11 bases short, with 10 bases between. There are 12 residues in the CDR3. CDR3 loop: CSVEEGDGKLFF. For the CDR3, the DNA is TGCAGCGTTGAAGAAGGGGATGGGAAACTGTTTTTT.

This clonotype was picked up a small number of times. The chain employs TRBV20-1 and TRBJ2-1, with 9 bases that match TRBD2. J lost 8 bases, V lost 5 bases, and 13 bases had no gene match. This CDR3 has 15 amino acids. Germline V CDR1 and CDR2: DFQATT, SNEGSKA (reference sequence). The CDR3, as DNA: TGCAGTGCTGCTTCCCGGCGGGGGGGCGGCGATGAGCAGTTCTTC. It is translated as CSAASRRGGGDEQFF.

This chain joins TRBV7-2 and TRBJ2-3; the match to TRBD2 covers 7 bases. The CDR3 runs 14 residues. Unmatched junction bases numbered 4, after V lost 5 bases and J lost 2 bases. Germline lookup yields CDR1 SGHTA and CDR2 FQGNSA. CDR3 DNA: TGTGCCAGCAGCCGTGGGACTAACACAGATACGCAGTATTTT. Its protein is CASSRGTNTDTQYF.

This clonotype appeared many times. The genes are TRBV12-3 or TRBV12-4 and TRBJ1-4, with D possibly TRBD1 on 6 matching bases. The CDR3 has 13 residues. Trimming shortened V by 2 bases and J by 8 bases, and 9 bases separated the two germline ends. CDR3 in DNA: TGTGCCAGCAGTTTACAGGGGAGGGAAAAACTGTTTTTT. Translated, it gives CASSLQGREKLFF.

This clonotype was counted at least ten times. The chain is built from TRBV5-1 and TRBJ2-3; no clear D gene. Germline V gene data show CDR1 as SGHRS and CDR2 as YFSETQ. CDR3 size: 13 residues. V lost 4 bases and J lost 1, with 7 bases in between. The CDR3: CASSRTRTDTQYF. CDR3 nucleotides: TGCGCCAGCAGCCGAACACGCACAGATACGCAGTATTTT.

Only a few counts were recorded for this clonotype. V is TRBV27 and J is TRBJ1-1; D call uncertain. Trimming left V 4 bases short and J 4 bases short, with 19 bases between. The germline CDR1 and CDR2 sequences are MNHEY and SMNVEV (reference sequence). The CDR3 has 16 residues. In DNA, the CDR3 is TGTGCCAGCAGTTCCCCCTCGAGGAGGCCGGGCACTGAAGCTTTCTTT. Protein: CASSSPSRRPGTEAFF.

Many counts were recorded for this clonotype. The V gene is TRBV24-1, the J gene TRBJ2-5; a possible D gene is TRBD2 (6 bases). Trimming shortened V by 5 bases and J by 4 bases, and 10 bases separated the two germline ends. The CDR3 has 13 amino acids. From germline, CDR1 is KGHDR and CDR2 SFDVKD. CDR3 region: CATSGGSGETQYF. In DNA, the CDR3 is TGTGCCACCAGTGGGGGTAGCGGAGAGACCCAGTACTTC.

This chain connects TRBV7-9 to TRBJ2-7; possibly TRBD1 for D (6 bases). The V gene lost 3 bases and the J gene lost 2 bases, with 8 bases spanning the gap. The CDR3 is 13 amino acids. From germline, CDR1 is SEHNR and CDR2 FQNEAQ (reference sequence). The CDR3 here is CASSFDRTYEQYF. The CDR3 region has the DNA TGTGCCAGCAGCTTCGACAGGACCTACGAGCAGTACTTC.

This clonotype was recorded many times. The chain couples TRBV12-3 or TRBV12-4 to TRBJ2-3; 8 bases agree with TRBD1. With 3 bases clipped from V and 5 bases from J, the junction kept 10 bases outside the gene matches. The CDR3 is 16 residues long. CDR3 in amino acids: CASSFLGGQEIDTQYF. CDR3 nucleotide sequence: TGTGCCAGCAGTTTTTTAGGGGGACAGGAAATAGATACGCAGTATTTT.

This clonotype was seen a few times. The chain recombines TRBV29-1 with TRBJ2-7; D unclear. In germline, CDR1 is SQVTM, CDR2 ANQGSEA. V lost 0 bases to trimming and J lost 2 bases, with 5 bases between them. The CDR3 totals 12 residues. CDR3 DNA sequence: TGCAGCGTTGAAGAGGTGGCCTACGAGCAGTACTTC. Amino acids: CSVEEVAYEQYF.

This CDR3 is CSAVRVATNEKLFF. In DNA, the CDR3 is TGCAGTGCCGTCAGGGTCGCAACTAATGAAAAACTGTTTTTT. The chain joins TRBV20-1 to TRBJ1-4, with D possibly TRBD1 on 5 matching bases. Per the germline V gene, CDR1 is DFQATT and CDR2 is SNEGSKA (reference sequence). The CDR3 runs 14 residues. Trimming stripped 6 bases from V and 0 bases from J, with 11 bases between.

The chain couples TRBV13 to TRBJ1-2; D gene ambiguous. Germline loops: CDR1 PRHDT, CDR2 FYEKMQ (reference sequence). The CDR3 is 16 residues long. The ends were cut back, 1 base at V and 0 bases at J, with 12 bases in the middle. The CDR3 sequence is CASSLVFGLANYGYTF. The CDR3 nucleotides read TGTGCCAGCAGCTTAGTCTTCGGCTTGGCTAACTATGGCTACACCTTC.

This clonotype was seen more than once but under ten times. V usage is TRBV24-1 and J usage is TRBJ2-1, with TRBD1 matching over 11 bases. The V gene's germline CDR1 is KGHDR and CDR2 SFDVKD. V gave up 3 bases and J gave up 5 bases; unmatched junction bases: 8. CDR3 length equals 17 residues. CDR3 residues: CATSDGQGAFINNEQFF. The DNA for the CDR3 is TGTGCCACCAGTGATGGACAGGGGGCGTTTATCAACAATGAGCAGTTCTTC.

The rearrangement uses TRBV7-8 and TRBJ2-1; possibly TRBD2 for D (5 bases). Trimming cost V 5 bases and J 0 bases, with 20 bases left between them. Germline V gene sequence: CDR1 SGHVS, CDR2 FQNEAQ. The length of the CDR3 is 18 residues. CDR3 sequence: CASSHPIGEMSSYNEQFF. CDR3 sequence (DNA): TGTGCCAGCAGCCATCCAATCGGGGAGATGAGCTCCTACAATGAGCAGTTCTTC.

The V call is TRBV30, the J call TRBJ2-5; D is unclear. Between the trimmed V and J ends, which lost 1 base and 5 bases, there was a span of 2 bases. The CDR3 is 10 residues long. Germline V gives CDR1 GTSNPN, CDR2 SVGIG (reference sequence). The CDR3 DNA reads as TGTGCCTGGAGTGGGGAGACCCAGTACTTC. Protein: CAWSGETQYF.

This clonotype was counted between two and nine times. The rearrangement uses TRBV6-5 and TRBJ2-1; possible D gene TRBD1, 6 bases. Germline CDR1 MNHEY, CDR2 SVGAGI. The CDR3 spans 16 residues. Trimming shortened V by 6 bases and J by 8 bases, and 23 bases separated the two germline ends. The CDR3 sequence: CASSRDPGHLGDEQFF. CDR3 coding DNA: TGTGCCAGCAGCCGAGATCCGGGACACCTGGGGGATGAGCAGTTCTTC.

This clonotype was seen a handful of times. The J gene is TRBJ2-3, the V gene TRBV7-6, with D perhaps matching TRBD1 or TRBD2 (5 bases each). The CDR3 is made up of 15 amino acids. Trimming took off 3 bases at V and 5 bases at J, with 15 bases between the two ends. The germline CDR1 and CDR2 sequences are SGHVS and FNYEAQ. The CDR3 region has the DNA TGTGCCAGCAGCTTTACAGAGGGGCCTGGAGATACGCAGTATTTT. Protein sequence: CASSFTEGPGDTQYF.

This clonotype has just a few counts. The chain recombines TRBV12-3 or TRBV12-4 with TRBJ1-4; D is unclear. Trimming took 7 bases from V and 4 from J, leaving 10 bases between them. This CDR3 spans 13 amino acids. In DNA, the CDR3 is TGTGCCAGCATCGAGAGATTTAATGAAAAACTGTTTTTT. Protein product: CASIERFNEKLFF.